Listed below are T cell receptor beta chains from one sample, sequenced in a study of blood T cells in healthy people across ages. TCRdb itself ran the 5' RACE reads through MiXCR, one entry per CDR3 protein. The sample has some 860,000 distinct CDR3 sequences; just over 55% are singletons. The sequenced material came from blood. Every receptor here comes from a man aged 40-49 years in good health. The CDR3 runs from the conserved cysteine through the conserved F or W. Each record gives: CDR3 protein, CDR3 DNA, clone size, V gene, D gene, J gene. D genes are given only for firm matches. A clone size is listed for some rows: how often the clone was seen (once, few, many), or a class if it is expanded.

CASSRGQGMNTEAFF,TGTGCCAGCAGCCGCGGACAGGGGATGAACACTGAAGCTTTCTTT,NA,TRBV7-6,TRBD1,TRBJ1-1
CASSYGASGANVLTF,TGTGCCAGCAGCTACGGGGCGTCTGGGGCCAACGTCCTGACTTTC,NA,TRBV7-9,NA,TRBJ2-6
CASSPETYNEQFF,TGTGCCAGCAGCCCGGAGACCTACAATGAGCAGTTCTTC,NA,TRBV7-2,NA,TRBJ2-1
CASKISGSSTYEQYF,TGTGCCAGCAAGATTAGCGGAAGCTCAACCTACGAGCAGTACTTC,few,TRBV28,NA,TRBJ2-7
CASSLADRAYNEQFF,TGCGCCAGCAGCTTGGCCGACAGGGCCTACAATGAGCAGTTCTTC,NA,TRBV5-1,TRBD1,TRBJ2-1
CASRPGQGGTGELFF,TGTGCCAGCAGACCTGGACAGGGGGGCACCGGGGAGCTGTTTTTT,NA,TRBV5-6,TRBD1,TRBJ2-2
CATQADWNTGELFF,TGTGCCACCCAAGCAGATTGGAACACCGGGGAGCTGTTTTTT,NA,TRBV15,NA,TRBJ2-2
CASSLGGGNYEQYF,TGCGCCAGCAGCTTAGGTGGAGGGAACTACGAGCAGTACTTC,many,TRBV5-1,NA,TRBJ2-7
CASSERNRDRGFNEQYF,TGTGCCAGCAGCGAAAGAAACCGGGACAGGGGATTCAACGAGCAGTACTTC,NA,TRBV7-2,TRBD1,TRBJ2-7
CASNVPGLGEQFF,TGTGCCAGCAACGTCCCGGGACTAGGTGAGCAGTTCTTC,NA,TRBV12-3/TRBV12-4,TRBD2,TRBJ2-1
CASMTPGGTEAFF,TGTGCCAGCATGACTCCGGGGGGCACTGAAGCTTTCTTT,few,TRBV28,NA,TRBJ1-1
CAISYTGTGGDNEQYF,TGTGCCATCAGTTATACCGGGACAGGGGGTGACAATGAGCAGTACTTC,NA,TRBV10-3,TRBD1,TRBJ2-7
CASSDGVNTEAFF,TGTGCCAGCAGCGATGGGGTTAACACTGAAGCTTTCTTT,few,TRBV7-2,NA,TRBJ1-1
CSASGGNQPQYF,TGCAGTGCTAGTGGTGGGAATCAGCCCCAGTATTTT,NA,TRBV20-1,NA,TRBJ2-3
CASSEYEETTHYTF,TGTGCCAGCAGTGAATATGAGGAGACCACCCACTACACCTTC,NA,TRBV6-1,NA,TRBJ1-2
CASSYSSTGQVWVEQYF,TGTGCCAGCAGTTACTCGAGTACGGGACAGGTATGGGTGGAGCAGTACTTC,few,TRBV6-2/TRBV6-3,TRBD1,TRBJ2-7